This T cell receptor beta chain was profiled in a study of shared clonotypes between healthy human individuals (dated by TCRdb to the early 2020s). Regarding the complete study: A few men and a couple of women, aged 18 to 49 years, made up the cohort. For each donor, three plates each were used for CD4 naive and CD4 memory, two plates were used for CD8 naive, and one plate was used for CD8 memory. To estimate repertoire size and how much clonotypes are shared between individuals, the study performed deep sequencing of blood TCR repertoires from a few healthy adults. Different laboratories and diverse techniques were used to prepare libraries and sequence TCR repertoires, to increase sequencing depth and limit assay-specific biases. Each donor's leukapheresis produced roughly between roughly 0.85 and 9.5 billion PBMCs.

Using the deep immunoSEQ assay, TCR CDR3 regions were amplified from genomic DNA by multiplex PCR. For each cell subset, the extracted genomic DNA was distributed evenly across all wells of several immunoSEQ 96-well plates, and each plate served as one replicate. For sorted subsets, each replicate PCR was loaded with about 200 ng genomic DNA, equivalent to about 33,000 T cell genomes. Purified libraries were quantified with a Qubit 3.0 fluorometer, sized on a Bioanalyzer 2100, and re-quantified with the KAPA Library Quantification kit. Each immunoSEQ 96-well plate was sequenced on its own single-read 150-cycle Illumina NextSeq 550 flow cell. Regarding the original processing steps: Because only junctional sequences without quality scores were contained in the immunoSEQ output, filtering matching that applied to full-length reads could not be performed. To assign V/J genes and CDR3, sequences were annotated using PyIR, a Python wrapper for IgBLAST v1.9, with IMGT germline references. Reads with weak V/J assignments (E-value above 1e-6), missing CDR3, stop codons, out-of-frame junctions, or ambiguous translated residues were removed. A V3J clonotype was defined by an identical inferred V gene, J gene, and CDR3 amino acid sequence. Percentage overlap between repertoires was calculated by dividing the number of shared unique clonotypes by the size of the smaller repertoire. Repertoire richness was assessed with RTK rarefaction, the Chao1 estimator, and Recon v2.1 estimates of unobserved clonotypes. OLGA was used to compute generation probabilities for all TCRbeta clonotypes that the gDNA method yielded from several donors. TCRdb took over this immuneACCESS table, retaining in-frame rearrangements with V and J assigned. Such tables are incomplete; in checked studies, under half of the missing clones stem from an unresolved V gene, and the remainder is unexplained. That table gives V, J and clone size, and the DNA gave D and trimming. The sample table lists around 1.6 million clones, 95% to 99% of them with a count of one. In total, the top ten clones hold approximately 0.45% of the sample.

Spanning cysteine to phenylalanine, the CDR3 consists of 15 amino acids. Here the CDR3 DNA is all that survives: 45 bases in frame from base 1. Trimming accounts for 7 bases at V and 2 bases at J, while the number of junction bases matched to no gene is 7. Via the germline V gene, CDR1 is MGHDK and CDR2 SYGVNS. Donors were healthy HIV-negative adults with no recently reported acute infections or vaccinations. Every donor was a Caucasian adult residing in Nashville, Tennessee, USA. Magnetic negative selection was used to enrich CD4+ T cells, after which naive cells were positively selected on CD45RA and the negative fraction became the memory subset. After blood collection by leukapheresis, PBMCs were isolated using Ficoll-Histopaque density gradient centrifugation and then cryopreserved in the vapor phase of liquid nitrogen. Purity and quantity of every magnetically sorted T cell population were checked by analytical flow cytometry. Genomic DNA was isolated from every sorted fraction and measured by UV absorbance on a Nanodrop 2000c.

On this clone: The target of this receptor is not known. No much larger clonotype is one base removed from it; base qualities were not supplied.

What the study reported, not specific to this receptor: Sampling was limited to blood, and TCR repertoires in tissue likely differ from TCR repertoires in blood. Even with the large sequencing depth, rarefaction of the sorted-subset datasets indicated that sequencing was incomplete. Higher generation probabilities were observed for clonotypes shared by all four sorted-subset donors than for non-shared clonotypes. Across four donors, approximately 4.6% of naive CD4, more than 3% of naive CD8, about 2.3% of memory CD4, and 0.4% to 0.45% of memory CD8 clonotypes were shared. Pairwise subsampling indicated that sequencing depth was expected to affect the degree of clonotype sharing among donors. Because the study included only a small number of donors, the genetic and exposure-history diversity represented was limited. Naive subsets generally had larger estimated clonotype richness than memory subsets.

The chain was built from TRBV25-1 and TRBJ2-2; 7 middle bases align to TRBD1. This TCR came from a man under 40 in good health. Material: naive CD4+ T cells sorted from blood. Taken with the paper, the label for cell subset or site translates to: CD45RA+ positively selected. The CDR3 sequence is CASMSTGANTGELFF. Read as DNA, the sequence is TGTGCCAGCATGTCTACAGGGGCCAACACCGGGGAGCTGTTTTTT.